The sequence of this TCR beta chain was determined in a study of shared clonotypes between healthy human individuals. Using immunoSEQ multiplex PCR, the repertoire was profiled, and TCRdb retains in-frame clones only, with some absent. The data show about 580,000 clones, nearly 98% seen once. Germline loops: CDR1 SGHRS, CDR2 YFSETQ. The CDR3 contains 16 residues. V gave up 0 bases and J gave up 6 bases; unmatched junction bases: 7. Positive CCR7 selection of CD45RO-negative cells yielded the naive CD8 cells, and terminally differentiated effector memory CD45RA+ cells were excluded. A note on this clone: No antigen is known for it.

Regarding the study as a whole: Relative to their counterparts shared across all four donors, non-shared clonotypes exhibited diminished generation probabilities.

The chain combines TRBV5-1 with TRBJ2-1; 9 nucleotides match TRBD2. The receptor's source is a young man in good health. Sample: naive CD8+ T cells sorted from blood. CDR3 sequence reads: CASSLGVGLAFNEQFF. The CDR3 bases are TGCGCCAGCAGCTTGGGAGTGGGACTAGCTTTCAATGAGCAGTTCTTC.